The 7 T cell receptor beta chains given below trace back to one sample, sequenced in a study of T cell changes during pregnancy in multiple sclerosis. The table came from immunoSEQ multiplex PCR; TCRdb's copy has only in-frame clones and leaves some out. The data contain more than 95,000 clones, 93% of them singletons. The sample was peripheral blood, taken after pregnancy. The receptor source for this set is a female donor with multiple sclerosis, enrolled in a pregnancy study.

This clone was observed once. The V gene is TRBV19, the J gene TRBJ1-3; unclear D gene. CDR1 is LNHDA, CDR2 SQIVND, per germline (reference sequence). V was pared by 5 bases and J by 2 bases, with 10 bases between. CDR3 length: 14 residues. The CDR3 bases are TGTGCCAGTAGTGGCCTCCCAACTGGAAACACCATATATTTT. It yields the protein CASSGLPTGNTIYF.

The chain combines TRBV4-3 with TRBJ2-7, with unresolved D. The CDR3 has 14 residues. V was clipped by 0 bases and J by 0 bases, with 6 bases between them. CDR1 LGHNA and CDR2 YSLEER come from the germline V gene. The CDR3 here is CASSQEYSSYEQYF. DNA for the CDR3: TGCGCCAGCAGCCAAGAATACAGCTCCTACGAGCAGTACTTC.

The chain joins TRBV27 to TRBJ2-1; D may be TRBD2 (5 bases). Germline CDR1 is MNHEY and CDR2 is SMNVEV (reference sequence). V lost 6 bases, J lost 5 bases, and 14 bases lay in between. The CDR3 spans 14 residues. The CDR3 bases are TGTGCCAGCAGGGACTTAATCTACCACAATGAGCAGTTCTTC. This encodes CASRDLIYHNEQFF.

The rearrangement links TRBV4-1 to TRBJ1-2; the D is unclear. The CDR3 runs 13 residues. Germline CDR1 reads MGHRA; CDR2 reads YSYEKL. V lost 1 base, J lost 3 bases, and 6 bases lay in between. As DNA, the CDR3 is TGCGCCAGCAGCCAAGGAGGGTACTATGGCTACACCTTC. The encoded protein is CASSQGGYYGYTF.

This chain joins TRBV10-3 and TRBJ2-1; 7 bases align to TRBD2. From germline, CDR1 is ENHRY and CDR2 SYGVKD. This CDR3 has 12 residues. V trimming: 10 bases; J trimming: 4 bases; junction bases outside the gene matches: 4. CDR3 bases: TGTGCCACAGCTAGCGGATACAATGAGCAGTTCTTC. Translated: CATASGYNEQFF.

The count of this clone is one. CDR3 bases: TGTGCCAGCAGCCGGACTAGCGGGGTCTACAATGAGCAGTTCTTC. It yields the protein CASSRTSGVYNEQFF. V and J are TRBV7-6 and TRBJ2-1, with TRBD2 matching over 12 bases. With 5 bases clipped from V and 3 bases from J, the junction kept 2 bases outside the gene matches. The germline V gene encodes CDR1 SGHVS and CDR2 FNYEAQ. This CDR3 contains 15 residues.

The CDR3 loop reads CASSPIPQGAKVHEQYF. In DNA form, the CDR3 reads TGTGCCAGCAGCCCGATTCCGCAGGGGGCCAAGGTCCACGAGCAGTACTTC. The chain employs TRBV7-2 and TRBJ2-7, with TRBD1 matching over 8 bases. V shed 5 bases and J 5 bases; nucleotides not matched to a gene: 17. Germline V gene data show CDR1 as SGHTA and CDR2 as FQGNSA. CDR3 size: 17 residues.